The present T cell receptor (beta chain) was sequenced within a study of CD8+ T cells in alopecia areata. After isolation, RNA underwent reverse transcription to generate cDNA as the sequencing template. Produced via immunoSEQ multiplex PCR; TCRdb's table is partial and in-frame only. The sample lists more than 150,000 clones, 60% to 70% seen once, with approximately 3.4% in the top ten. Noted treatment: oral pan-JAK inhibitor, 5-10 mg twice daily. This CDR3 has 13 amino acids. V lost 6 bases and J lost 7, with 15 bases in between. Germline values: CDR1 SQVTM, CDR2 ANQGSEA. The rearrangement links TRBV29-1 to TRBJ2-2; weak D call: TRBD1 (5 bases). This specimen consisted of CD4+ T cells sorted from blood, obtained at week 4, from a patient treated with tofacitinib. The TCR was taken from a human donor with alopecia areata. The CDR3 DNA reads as TGCAGCGTCATCAGGGTTGTCGGCGGGGAGCTGTTTTTT. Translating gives CSVIRVVGGELFF.